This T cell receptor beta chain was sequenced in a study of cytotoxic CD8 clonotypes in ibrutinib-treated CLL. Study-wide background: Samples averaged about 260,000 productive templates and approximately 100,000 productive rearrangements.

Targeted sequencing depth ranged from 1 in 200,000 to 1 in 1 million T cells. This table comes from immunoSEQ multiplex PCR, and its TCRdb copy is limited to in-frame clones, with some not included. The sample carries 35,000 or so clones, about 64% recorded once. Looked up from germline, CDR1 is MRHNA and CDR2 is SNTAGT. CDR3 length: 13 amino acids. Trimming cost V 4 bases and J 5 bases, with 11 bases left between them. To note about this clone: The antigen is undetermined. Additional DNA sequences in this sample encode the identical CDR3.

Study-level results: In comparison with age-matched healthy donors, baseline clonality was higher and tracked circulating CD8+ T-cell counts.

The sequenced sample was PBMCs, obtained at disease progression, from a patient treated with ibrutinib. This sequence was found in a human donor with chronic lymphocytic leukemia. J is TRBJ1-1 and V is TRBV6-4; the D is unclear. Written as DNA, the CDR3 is TGTGCCAGCAGTGTTTCTCAGCAAACTGAAGCTTTCTTT. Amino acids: CASSVSQQTEAFF.